These 31 T cell receptor beta chains share one sample of origin, sequenced in a study of cytomegalovirus exposure and HLA in healthy donors. The PCR made use of 60 Vbeta and 13 Jbeta primers. TCRdb keeps only in-frame clones here, not all; method: immunoSEQ multiplex PCR. The sample contains around 97,000 clones, roughly 80% of which appear only once. The sequencing input was PBMCs. The receptor set was obtained from a middle-aged man in good health and CMV-seropositive.

The V and J genes are TRBV28 and TRBJ2-1; 10 positions agree with TRBD1. The germline gives CDR1 MDHEN, CDR2 SYDVKM. Trimming removed 6 bases from V and 6 bases from J; junction bases left unmatched: 8. This CDR3 is 15 amino acids long. The CDR3 region has the DNA TGTGCCAGCAGGACCGGGACAGGGGACTTCAATGAGCAGTTCTTC. Protein: CASRTGTGDFNEQFF.

The CDR3 sequence is CASSFLAASSYEQYF. The CDR3 DNA reads as TGTGCCAGCAGCTTTCTGGCCGCCAGCTCCTACGAGCAGTACTTC. J is TRBJ2-7 and V is TRBV5-5; no definite D call. There are 15 residues in the CDR3. The V end lost 2 bases, the J end lost 0 bases, and 12 bases lay between the germline ends. The germline CDR1 and CDR2 sequences are SGHKS and YYEKEE (reference sequence).

This rearrangement joins TRBV5-1 to TRBJ1-5; 7 positions agree with TRBD1. Trimming cost V 3 bases and J 5 bases; bases outside gene matches: 2. CDR1 SGHRS and CDR2 YFSETQ come from the germline V gene. The CDR3 is 13 amino acids. Written as DNA, the CDR3 is TGCGCCAGCAGCTATACAGGGGATCAGCCCCAGCATTTT. Its translation: CASSYTGDQPQHF.

The rearrangement links TRBV9 to TRBJ2-1; D remains ambiguous. The V end lost 0 bases, the J end lost 2 bases, and 9 bases lay between the germline ends. Germline V gene lookup returns CDR1 SGDLS and CDR2 YYNGEE. CDR3 size: 15 residues. The CDR3 nucleotides are TGTGCCAGCAGCGTAGAGCTTCTTCCCTACAATGAGCAGTTCTTC. Protein product: CASSVELLPYNEQFF.

The gene calls are TRBV28 and TRBJ2-2, with 11 bases fitting TRBD1. The CDR3 contains 15 residues. The trim removed 4 bases at V and 7 bases at J, leaving 5 bases unmatched. Germline V gene lookup returns CDR1 MDHEN and CDR2 SYDVKM. CDR3: CASSSGTGGGGELFF. The CDR3 DNA sequence: TGTGCCAGCAGTTCCGGGACAGGGGGGGGCGGGGAGCTGTTTTTT.

The V call is TRBV19, the J call TRBJ2-1; tentatively, D is TRBD2 (5 bases). V was cut by 4 bases and J by 12 bases, with 10 bases left in between. Germline loops: CDR1 LNHDA, CDR2 SQIVND (reference sequence). CDR3 length: 11 amino acids. The CDR3 here is CASSNEGGQFF. CDR3 DNA: TGTGCCAGTAGTAACGAAGGAGGGCAGTTCTTC.

This clone showed up just a few times. V and J are TRBV5-4 and TRBJ2-5, with TRBD2 identical over 8 bases. Germline V CDR1 and CDR2: SGHNT, YYREEE (reference sequence). V was pared by 4 bases and J by 5 bases, with 4 bases of the junction left unmatched. The CDR3 sequence is 13 residues long. This CDR3 reads CASSVAGTETQYF. The DNA for the CDR3 is TGTGCCAGCAGCGTAGCGGGAACGGAGACCCAGTACTTC.

This clone was seen a handful of times. The genes are TRBV10-3 and TRBJ1-5; 8 bases fit TRBD1. CDR3 length equals 15 residues. Germline V gene sequence: CDR1 ENHRY, CDR2 SYGVKD. With 3 bases clipped from V and 3 bases from J, the junction kept 4 bases outside the gene matches. The CDR3 here is CAISDWDRINQPQHF. DNA for the CDR3: TGTGCCATCAGTGACTGGGACAGGATCAATCAGCCCCAGCATTTT.

This rearrangement joins TRBV18 to TRBJ2-6, with TRBD1 identical over 7 bases. The CDR3 totals 18 residues. Germline V lookup: CDR1 KGHSH, CDR2 LQKENI. Trimming at V came to 5 bases and at J to 2 bases, leaving 12 bases not matched to a gene. The CDR3 spells CASSAQTGRGTGANVLTF. CDR3 nucleotides: TGTGCCAGCTCAGCTCAGACAGGGCGAGGCACTGGGGCCAACGTCCTGACTTTC.

The V gene is TRBV10-3, the J gene TRBJ2-5, with D possibly TRBD2 on 6 matching bases. V was pared by 8 bases and J by 3 bases, with 10 bases between. The CDR3 loop spans 12 amino acids. Germline CDR1 and CDR2: ENHRY and SYGVKD. CDR3 amino acids: CAIASGEETQYF. The CDR3 DNA reads TGTGCCATCGCATCGGGAGAAGAGACCCAGTACTTC.

Of note for this clone: A junction boundary mismatches the germline segment, possibly from a read error. This chain links TRBV18 with TRBJ1-1, with 7 nucleotides matching TRBD1. The germline V gene has CDR1 KGHSH and CDR2 LQKENI. The CDR3 runs to 15 residues. This chain's CDR3 is CASAPPGQLNTEAFF. CDR3 DNA sequence: TGTGCCAGCGCACCGCCGGGACAGCTGAACACTGAAGCTTTCTTT.

The chain joins TRBV11-3 to TRBJ2-3; D is undetermined. CDR3 length equals 13 residues. Germline V CDR1 and CDR2: SGHNT, YENEEA. V shed 0 bases and J shed 3 bases, with 4 bases lying between them. CDR3 sequence: CASSLDSTDTQYF. CDR3 DNA sequence: TGTGCCAGCAGCTTAGACTCTACAGATACGCAGTATTTT.

This clone showed up just a few times. The chain joins TRBV7-9 to TRBJ2-7, with 10 bases that match TRBD2. Germline V gene lookup returns CDR1 SEHNR and CDR2 FQNEAQ (reference sequence). The CDR3 contains 15 residues. Trimming removed 1 base from V and 5 bases from J; junction bases left unmatched: 5. CDR3 protein: CASSLGASGSNEQYF. The CDR3 DNA reads TGTGCCAGCAGCTTAGGTGCTAGCGGGAGCAACGAGCAGTACTTC.

The table lists this clone with a few counts. V is TRBV19 and J is TRBJ2-1, with 8 nucleotides matching TRBD2. Germline-derived CDR1 and CDR2 are LNHDA and SQIVND (reference sequence). With 6 bases clipped from V and 5 bases from J, the junction kept 12 bases outside the gene matches. The CDR3 extends over 16 amino acids. CDR3 loop: CASSAASGWPDNEQFF. CDR3 coding DNA: TGTGCCAGTAGCGCCGCTAGCGGGTGGCCCGACAATGAGCAGTTCTTC.

The chain has TRBV29-1 and TRBJ2-1; TRBD1 aligns across 7 bases. CDR3 length equals 13 residues. The germline V gene has CDR1 SQVTM and CDR2 ANQGSEA. V was clipped by 4 bases and J by 4 bases; unmatched bases: 4. The CDR3 sequence: CSVGDSIYNEQFF. CDR3 in DNA: TGCAGCGTTGGGGACAGTATTTACAATGAGCAGTTCTTC.

The gene calls are TRBV7-9 and TRBJ2-1, with 8 positions matching TRBD1. The CDR3 runs to 16 residues. V was pared by 0 bases and J by 7 bases, with 8 bases of the junction left unmatched. Germline V lookup: CDR1 SEHNR, CDR2 FQNEAQ (reference sequence). CDR3 nucleotides: TGTGCCAGCAGCTTAGCGTTCCAGGGGGCGAGGAATGAGCAGTTCTTC. The encoded protein is CASSLAFQGARNEQFF.

The chain links TRBV7-2 to TRBJ2-7; TRBD2 agrees at 9 bases. The J segment lost 1 base and the V segment lost 2 bases, leaving 3 bases of the junction unmatched. The CDR3 length is 15 residues. Germline CDR1 and CDR2: SGHTA and FQGNSA. CDR3 sequence reads: CASSLFSGRSYEQYF. In DNA, the CDR3 is TGTGCCAGCAGCTTATTTAGCGGGAGATCCTACGAGCAGTACTTC.

The V and J genes are TRBV28 and TRBJ2-5; possible D gene TRBD2, 6 bases. The germline V gene has CDR1 MDHEN and CDR2 SYDVKM. The CDR3 length is 15 residues. V was clipped by 7 bases and J by 2 bases, with 17 bases between them. The CDR3 DNA reads as TGTGCCAGCACCTTGCCCGCGGGAAGTCAAGAGACCCAGTACTTC. Its translation is CASTLPAGSQETQYF.

The chain is built from TRBV4-3 and TRBJ2-1; D remains unclear. The V end was cut by 1 base, the J end by 10 bases, with 11 bases between. The CDR3 spans 13 residues. From germline, CDR1 is LGHNA and CDR2 YSLEER. The CDR3 DNA sequence: TGCGCCAGCAGCCAAGTTATTACGAGGGAGCAGTTCTTC. Amino acid sequence: CASSQVITREQFF.

The chain is built from TRBV18 and TRBJ2-1; D possibly corresponds to TRBD2 (6 bases). V dropped 2 bases and J dropped 2 bases, with 10 bases sitting between them. Germline CDR1 and CDR2: KGHSH and LQKENI. The CDR3 has 15 amino acids. DNA of the CDR3: TGTGCCAGCTCACCAGCCCTAGCGACCTACAATGAGCAGTTCTTC. It codes for CASSPALATYNEQFF.

Notes on this clone: A junction boundary mismatches the germline segment, possibly from a read error. The V call is TRBV28, the J call TRBJ2-7; tentatively, D is TRBD1 (5 bases). Germline CDR1 and CDR2: MDHEN and SYDVKM. The CDR3 consists of 12 residues. The CDR3, as DNA: TGTGCCAGCAGTTTAGCGCAGGGCCCTGGGTGGTTC. As protein: CASSLAQGPGWF.

The rearrangement uses TRBV28 and TRBJ2-1, with 9 positions matching TRBD1. V lost 5 bases and J lost 4; bases outside the gene matches: 12. This CDR3 is 17 amino acids long. The germline V gene has CDR1 MDHEN and CDR2 SYDVKM. The CDR3 spells CASSPTGGLFRYNEQFF. Written as DNA, the CDR3 is TGTGCCAGCAGTCCCACAGGGGGCTTATTCCGATACAATGAGCAGTTCTTC.

V usage is TRBV9 and J usage is TRBJ2-2; 8 nucleotides align to TRBD2. Germline V gene data show CDR1 as SGDLS and CDR2 as YYNGEE. Losses at the gene ends were 0 bases for V and 3 bases for J; bases not matched to a gene: 4. This CDR3 has 16 amino acids. The CDR3 protein is CASSVAGGPHTGELFF. The CDR3 DNA follows: TGTGCCAGCAGCGTAGCGGGAGGGCCGCACACCGGGGAGCTGTTTTTT.

V usage is TRBV9 and J usage is TRBJ1-3; tentatively, D is TRBD1 (5 bases). Germline V gives CDR1 SGDLS, CDR2 YYNGEE. The CDR3 covers 17 residues. Trimming left V 0 bases short and J 0 bases short, with 13 bases between. CDR3 nucleotide sequence: TGTGCCAGCAGCGTAGATCTCGGACAATCCTCTGGAAACACCATATATTTT. This translates into CASSVDLGQSSGNTIYF.

Of note for this clone: The junction departs from the called germline gene at one end, perhaps through a read error. The same CDR3 can be traced to other DNA sequences in this sample. The CDR3 region is CASSFTGETGELFF. In DNA, the CDR3 is TGTGCCAGCAGCTTTACAGGGGAAACCGGAGAGCTGTTTTTT. The chain links TRBV7-3 to TRBJ2-2; 7 nucleotides agree with TRBD1. This CDR3 spans 14 amino acids. The germline V gene has CDR1 SGHTA and CDR2 FQGTGA.

This chain joins TRBV10-3 and TRBJ2-3; 9 bases agree with TRBD2. This CDR3 has 14 amino acids. V was pared by 6 bases and J by 4 bases, with 5 bases of the junction left unmatched. Germline lookup yields CDR1 ENHRY and CDR2 SYGVKD. The CDR3: CAIRASGDADTQYF. CDR3 DNA: TGTGCCATCAGGGCTAGCGGGGATGCAGATACGCAGTATTTT.

The chain employs TRBV5-1 and TRBJ1-1; 11 bases are shared with TRBD1. Germline CDR1 and CDR2: SGHRS and YFSETQ. Losses at the gene ends were 4 bases for V and 5 bases for J; bases not matched to a gene: 16. The CDR3 covers 18 residues. CDR3: CASSHNWGQGGRVTEAFF. CDR3 DNA sequence: TGCGCCAGCAGCCACAATTGGGGACAGGGGGGAAGAGTGACTGAAGCTTTCTTT.

The chain links TRBV7-3 to TRBJ2-7; 9 bases map to TRBD2. Looked up from germline, CDR1 is SGHTA and CDR2 is FQGTGA. The CDR3 consists of 15 residues. The trim removed 2 bases at V and 4 bases at J, leaving 6 bases unmatched. The CDR3, as DNA: TGTGCCAGCAGCTTAGGTCTAGCGGGAAGTTACGAGCAGTACTTC. Translating gives CASSLGLAGSYEQYF. Full variable domain (missing parts from reference TRBV7-3 and TRBJ2-7): GAGVSQTPSNKVTEKGKYVELRCDPISGHTALYWYRQSLGQGPEFLIYFQGTGAADDSGLPNDRFFAVRPEGSVSTLKIQRTERGDSAVYLCASSLGLAGSYEQYFGPGTRLTVT.

This chain uses TRBV27 with TRBJ2-7; 8 positions agree with TRBD2. Trimming at V came to 3 bases and at J to 2 bases, leaving 18 bases not matched to a gene. Germline V gene lookup returns CDR1 MNHEY and CDR2 SMNVEV (reference sequence). This CDR3 spans 19 amino acids. CDR3 loop: CASSFYGLAGRKETYEQYF. The CDR3 DNA follows: TGTGCCAGCAGTTTTTATGGGCTAGCGGGCAGAAAAGAAACCTACGAGCAGTACTTC.

J is TRBJ1-3 and V is TRBV10-3; no definite D call. This CDR3 has 16 amino acids. V lost 7 bases and J lost 0, with 16 bases in between. Germline assignment: CDR1 ENHRY and CDR2 SYGVKD. The DNA of the CDR3 is TGTGCCATCAAGAACCCTGACGGGTCCTCTGGAAACACCATATATTTT. This codes for CAIKNPDGSSGNTIYF.

V usage is TRBV28 and J usage is TRBJ1-2, with 9 nucleotides matching TRBD1. CDR3 length: 14 residues. The trim removed 2 bases at V and 6 bases at J, leaving 4 bases unmatched. Germline loops: CDR1 MDHEN, CDR2 SYDVKM. The CDR3 reads CASSLTGGAHGYTF. Here the CDR3 DNA reads TGTGCCAGCAGTTTAACAGGGGGCGCTCATGGCTACACCTTC.